Listed below are T cell receptor beta chains from one sample, sequenced in a study of T-cell memory formation after mild COVID-19. From the 5' RACE reads, TCRdb called clonotypes with MiXCR, one entry per CDR3 protein. The profile covers about 360,000 distinct CDR3 sequences, with roughly an eighth appearing a single time and about 22% taken by the ten largest. The sample taken for sequencing was PBMCs or a T cell subset sorted from them (not recorded which). The receptors come from a man aged 18-30 years who had mild COVID-19 (a few samples of this study predate the infection). Cell type and time point are not known. The CDR3 runs from the conserved cysteine through the conserved F or W. D genes are given only for firm matches. Size values are once, few and many counts, or a class for expanded clones, and some rows have none.

j_call v_call clone_size d_call cdr3_aa cdr3_nt
TRBJ2-1 TRBV30 few - CAWSSSSNEQFF TGTGCCTGGAGTTCTAGCTCCAATGAGCAGTTCTTC
TRBJ2-5 TRBV4-2 few - CASRGEDETQYF TGTGCCAGCAGAGGTGAGGACGAGACCCAGTACTTC
TRBJ2-3 TRBV27 many - CASSWTGEEMDTQYF TGTGCCAGCAGTTGGACCGGGGAGGAAATGGATACGCAGTATTTT
TRBJ2-6 TRBV9 once - CASSAPLGGGANVLTF TGTGCCAGCAGCGCCCCCCTTGGGGGAGGGGCCAACGTCCTGACTTTC
TRBJ2-2 TRBV24-1 - TRBD2 CATSDATSGGATGELFF TGTGCCACCAGTGACGCCACTAGCGGGGGGGCTACCGGGGAGCTGTTTTTT
TRBJ2-3 TRBV18 few TRBD1 CASSPRTGGSTDTQYF TGTGCCAGCTCACCCAGAACAGGGGGGAGCACAGATACGCAGTATTTT
TRBJ2-3 TRBV6-5 many TRBD1 CASSPQLTGGSPDTQYF TGTGCCAGCAGTCCCCAGTTGACAGGGGGCAGTCCAGATACGCAGTATTTT
TRBJ2-5 TRBV4-1 many TRBD1 CASSHRPDRGRKTQYF TGCGCCAGCAGCCATCGCCCGGACAGGGGGAGAAAGACCCAGTACTTC
TRBJ2-5 TRBV5-6 few TRBD1 CASSLKGQGIVETQYF TGTGCCAGCAGCTTGAAGGGACAGGGGATCGTGGAGACCCAGTACTTC
TRBJ1-2 TRBV7-2 few TRBD1 CASSPRTGYYGYTF TGTGCCAGCAGCCCCCGGACAGGGTACTATGGCTACACCTTC
TRBJ2-1 TRBV11-2 - - CASSRWGGLQGGSYNEQFF TGTGCCAGCAGCAGATGGGGGGGGCTACAGGGTGGCTCCTACAATGAGCAGTTCTTC
TRBJ1-2 TRBV7-2 - - CASTPRRGSYGYTF TGTGCCAGCACCCCTCGAAGGGGATCCTATGGCTACACCTTC
TRBJ2-2 TRBV6-2/TRBV6-3 few - CASTPRDRDTGELFF TGTGCCAGCACCCCTAGGGATAGGGACACCGGGGAGCTGTTTTTT
TRBJ1-5 TRBV5-1 - - CASSLGFGEDNQPQHF TGCGCCAGCAGCTTGGGTTTCGGCGAGGACAATCAGCCCCAGCATTTT
TRBJ2-7 TRBV15 - - CATSRAGLGSYEQYF TGTGCCACCAGCAGAGCGGGGCTCGGCTCCTACGAGCAGTACTTC
TRBJ2-3 TRBV11-1 many TRBD2 CASRLTGLVADTQYF TGTGCCAGCAGACTTACGGGACTAGTCGCAGATACGCAGTATTTT
TRBJ1-3 TRBV28 few - CASSLLLGGYTIYF TGTGCCAGCAGTTTATTGCTGGGGGGCTACACCATATATTTT
TRBJ2-1 TRBV5-1 - - CASSLGSVDNEQFF TGCGCCAGCAGCTTGGGATCGGTGGACAATGAGCAGTTCTTC
TRBJ2-2 TRBV12-3/TRBV12-4 many TRBD1 CASSSGQGAGELFF TGTGCCAGCAGTTCCGGACAGGGCGCGGGGGAGCTGTTTTTT
TRBJ1-4 TRBV3-1 few - CASSQAGGEKLFF TGTGCCAGCAGCCAAGCCGGTGGGGAAAAACTGTTTTTT
TRBJ2-7 TRBV10-3 many - CAISESSGSYEQYF TGTGCCATCAGTGAGTCTAGCGGATCCTACGAGCAGTACTTC
TRBJ1-2 TRBV12-3/TRBV12-4 - TRBD1 CASSLFWTGDGGYTF TGTGCCAGCAGTTTATTCTGGACAGGCGACGGTGGCTACACCTTC
TRBJ1-6 TRBV10-2 - - CASKMTDRNSPLHF TGCGCCAGCAAGATGACGGATAGGAATTCACCCCTCCACTTT
TRBJ2-7 TRBV25-1 few - CASSEYGDEQYF TGTGCCAGCAGTGAGTATGGTGACGAGCAGTACTTC
TRBJ1-4 TRBV20-1 - - CSARDRRVAEKLFF TGCAGTGCTAGAGATCGGAGAGTAGCTGAAAAACTGTTTTTT
TRBJ1-6 TRBV6-2/TRBV6-3 - - CASSYMRDGLWNSPLHF TGTGCCAGCAGTTACATGAGGGACGGTCTTTGGAATTCACCCCTCCACTTT
TRBJ2-3 TRBV4-3 few - CASSQESSTDTQYF TGCGCCAGCAGCCAAGAATCCAGCACAGATACGCAGTATTTT
TRBJ2-1 TRBV5-1 many TRBD1 CASSLGTGELYEQFF TGCGCCAGCAGCTTGGGGACAGGGGAACTCTATGAGCAGTTCTTC
TRBJ2-1 TRBV5-1 few TRBD1 CASSLIPGGDEQFF TGCGCCAGCAGCTTGATCCCAGGGGGCGATGAGCAGTTCTTC
TRBJ1-6 TRBV4-3 - TRBD1 CASSQDRAGGSPLHF TGCGCCAGCAGCCAAGATAGGGCAGGGGGTTCACCCCTCCACTTT
TRBJ2-1 TRBV5-6 few TRBD1 CASSLGDRGVWEQFF TGTGCCAGCAGCTTGGGGGACAGGGGTGTCTGGGAGCAGTTCTTC
TRBJ2-1 TRBV29-1 - - CSVTGMALNEQFF TGCAGCGTTACAGGGATGGCCCTCAATGAGCAGTTCTTC
TRBJ1-5 TRBV20-1 - - CSARTGTPGGNQPQHF TGCAGTGCTAGGACCGGGACACCGGGGGGCAATCAGCCCCAGCATTTT
TRBJ1-4 TRBV4-3 - - CASSQDRAGHATNEKLFF TGCGCCAGCAGCCAAGATCGGGCAGGACATGCAACTAATGAAAAACTGTTTTTT
TRBJ2-2 TRBV12-3/TRBV12-4 few - CASFWDNTGELFF TGTGCCAGCTTTTGGGATAACACCGGGGAGCTGTTTTTT
TRBJ2-5 TRBV5-1 many - CASARGSSETQYF TGCGCCAGCGCCCGGGGGAGCTCCGAGACCCAGTACTTC
TRBJ1-2 TRBV6-5 few TRBD1 CASSYRGLYGYTF TGTGCCAGCAGTTACAGGGGGCTCTATGGCTACACCTTC
TRBJ2-2 TRBV11-2 - TRBD1 CASRRLRGQGATGELFF TGTGCCAGCAGGAGACTTCGGGGACAGGGGGCCACCGGGGAGCTGTTTTTT
TRBJ1-1 TRBV7-2 - - CASRDSNTEAFF TGTGCCAGCAGAGACTCGAACACTGAAGCTTTCTTT
TRBJ1-2 TRBV7-9 few - CASRPTGTWGYTF TGTGCCAGCAGACCAACAGGGACTTGGGGCTACACCTTC
TRBJ2-5 TRBV20-1 few TRBD2 CSARGLNLAGGQPETQYF TGCAGTGCTAGAGGCCTCAATTTAGCGGGGGGCCAACCGGAGACCCAGTACTTC
TRBJ2-1 TRBV18 - - CASSPRTGHNEQFF TGTGCCAGCTCACCTCGGACTGGCCACAATGAGCAGTTCTTC
TRBJ2-3 TRBV7-6 few - CASSPVAGYDTQYF TGTGCCAGCAGCCCGGTAGCTGGTTACGATACGCAGTATTTT
TRBJ2-3 TRBV7-9 few - CASREESTDTQYF TGTGCCAGCAGGGAGGAGAGCACAGATACGCAGTATTTT
TRBJ2-2 TRBV3-1 few - CASSQAWGTNTGELFF TGTGCCAGCAGCCAAGCATGGGGAACGAACACCGGGGAGCTGTTTTTT
TRBJ2-1 TRBV20-1 - - CSAWEILSSYNEQFF TGCAGTGCTTGGGAAATTCTAAGCTCCTACAATGAGCAGTTCTTC
TRBJ2-2 TRBV7-3 few TRBD1 CASSLGTGWTGELFF TGTGCCAGCAGCTTAGGGACAGGGTGGACCGGGGAGCTGTTTTTT
TRBJ2-1 TRBV5-1 many - CASSGVGSYNEQFF TGCGCCAGTTCGGGGGTTGGATCCTACAATGAGCAGTTCTTC
TRBJ1-6 TRBV7-2 - - CASSSPWSPLHF TGTGCCAGCAGCTCTCCGTGGTCACCCCTCCACTTT